This T cell receptor beta chain was obtained from a study of blood T cell repertoires in COVID-19. Which cohort a participant joined came from the clinical history participants gave. This table comes from immunoSEQ multiplex PCR, and its TCRdb copy is limited to in-frame clones, with some not included. The repertoire holds about 370,000 clones, with 75% to 90% as singletons. V was trimmed by 6 bases and J by 1 base, leaving 9 bases between them. This CDR3 spans 13 amino acids. The germline V gene encodes CDR1 SEHNR and CDR2 FQNEAQ (reference sequence). The chain has TRBV7-9 and TRBJ1-2; no reliable D call. Source material: PBMCs or T cells enriched from blood (not recorded which). This clonotype was sampled from a man younger than 35 who had recovered from COVID-19. The CDR3 reads CASSSLRNYGYTF. The CDR3, as DNA: TGTGCCAGCAGTTCCCTCCGTAACTATGGCTACACCTTC.